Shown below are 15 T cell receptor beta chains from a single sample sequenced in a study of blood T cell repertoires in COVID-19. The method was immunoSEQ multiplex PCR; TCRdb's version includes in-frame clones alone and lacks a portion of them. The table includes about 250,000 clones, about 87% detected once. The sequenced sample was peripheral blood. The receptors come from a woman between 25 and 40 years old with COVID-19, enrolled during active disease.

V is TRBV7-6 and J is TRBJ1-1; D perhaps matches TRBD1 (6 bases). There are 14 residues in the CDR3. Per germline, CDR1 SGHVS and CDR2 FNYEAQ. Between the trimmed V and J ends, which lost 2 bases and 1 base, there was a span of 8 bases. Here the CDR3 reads CASSLRRGNTEAFF. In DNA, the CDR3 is TGTGCCAGCAGCTTACGCAGGGGGAACACTGAAGCTTTCTTT.

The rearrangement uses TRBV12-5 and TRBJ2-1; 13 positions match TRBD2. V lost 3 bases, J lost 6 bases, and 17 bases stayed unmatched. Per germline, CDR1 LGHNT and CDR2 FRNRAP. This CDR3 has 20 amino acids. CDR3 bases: TGTGCTAGTGGTTTTGGTAAGGGACATAAACTAGCGGGAGGGCCCAATGAGCAGTTCTTC. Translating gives CASGFGKGHKLAGGPNEQFF.

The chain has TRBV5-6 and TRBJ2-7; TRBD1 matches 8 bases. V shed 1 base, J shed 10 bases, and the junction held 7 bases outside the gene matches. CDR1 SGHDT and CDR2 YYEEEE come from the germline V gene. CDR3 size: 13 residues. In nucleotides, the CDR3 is TGTGCCAGCAGCTTGTTTGAGACAGGGGAACAGTACGTC. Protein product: CASSLFETGEQYV.

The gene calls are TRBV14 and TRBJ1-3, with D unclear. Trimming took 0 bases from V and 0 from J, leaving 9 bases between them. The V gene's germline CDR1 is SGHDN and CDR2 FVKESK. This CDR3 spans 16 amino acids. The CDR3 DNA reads TGTGCCAGCAGCCAAGAGGTTAGCTTCTCTGGAAACACCATATATTTT. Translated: CASSQEVSFSGNTIYF.

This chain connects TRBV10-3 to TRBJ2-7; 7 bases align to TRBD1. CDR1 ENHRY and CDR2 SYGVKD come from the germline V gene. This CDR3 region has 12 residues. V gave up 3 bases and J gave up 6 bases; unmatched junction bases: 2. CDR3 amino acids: CAISEQGREQYF. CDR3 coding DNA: TGTGCCATCAGTGAACAGGGGCGCGAGCAGTACTTC.

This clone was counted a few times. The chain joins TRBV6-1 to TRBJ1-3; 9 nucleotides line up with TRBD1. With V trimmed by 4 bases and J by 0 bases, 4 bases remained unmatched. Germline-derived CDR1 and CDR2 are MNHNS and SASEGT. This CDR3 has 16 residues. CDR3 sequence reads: CASSARQGVSGNTIYF. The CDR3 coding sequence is TGTGCCAGCAGTGCCCGACAGGGGGTCTCTGGAAACACCATATATTTT.

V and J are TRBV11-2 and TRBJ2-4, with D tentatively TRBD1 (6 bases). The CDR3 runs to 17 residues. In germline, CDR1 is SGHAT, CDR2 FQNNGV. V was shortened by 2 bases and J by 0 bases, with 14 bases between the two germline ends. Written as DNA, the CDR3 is TGTGCCAGCAGCTTAACCGGGACATTCCTAGCCAAAAACATTCAGTACTTC. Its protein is CASSLTGTFLAKNIQYF.

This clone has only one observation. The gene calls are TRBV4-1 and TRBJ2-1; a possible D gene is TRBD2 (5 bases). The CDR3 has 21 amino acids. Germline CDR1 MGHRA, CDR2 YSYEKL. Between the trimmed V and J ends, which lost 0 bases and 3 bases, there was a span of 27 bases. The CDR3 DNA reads TGCGCCAGCAGCCAAGAAGGTCACAGACTACCTCTAAAAACTCACTACAATGAGCAGTTCTTC. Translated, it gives CASSQEGHRLPLKTHYNEQFF.

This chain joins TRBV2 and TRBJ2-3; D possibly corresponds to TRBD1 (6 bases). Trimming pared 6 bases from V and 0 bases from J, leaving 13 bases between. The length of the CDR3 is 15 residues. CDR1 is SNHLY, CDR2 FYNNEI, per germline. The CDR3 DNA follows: TGTGCCAGCAGGTTACAGGGATCGAGCACAGATACGCAGTATTTT. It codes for CASRLQGSSTDTQYF.

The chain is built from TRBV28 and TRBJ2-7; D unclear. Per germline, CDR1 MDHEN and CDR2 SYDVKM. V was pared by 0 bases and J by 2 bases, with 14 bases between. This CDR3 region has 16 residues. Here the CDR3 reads CASSLWAAPLPYEQYF. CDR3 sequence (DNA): TGTGCCAGCAGTTTATGGGCTGCACCCCTTCCCTACGAGCAGTACTTC.

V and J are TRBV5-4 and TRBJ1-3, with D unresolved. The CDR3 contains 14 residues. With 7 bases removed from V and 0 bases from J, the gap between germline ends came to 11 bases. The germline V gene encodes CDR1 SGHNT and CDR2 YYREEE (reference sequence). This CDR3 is CASHQANSGNTIYF. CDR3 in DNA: TGTGCCAGCCATCAGGCTAACTCTGGAAACACCATATATTTT.

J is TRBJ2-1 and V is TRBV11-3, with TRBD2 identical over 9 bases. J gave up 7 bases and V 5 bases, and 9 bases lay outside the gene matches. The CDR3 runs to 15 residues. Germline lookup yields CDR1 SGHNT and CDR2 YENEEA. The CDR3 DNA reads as TGTGCCAGCAGCGAAAGCGGGAGGAACTTTAATGAGCAGTTCTTC. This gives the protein CASSESGRNFNEQFF.

The CDR3 spells CASSLETTGGIADTQYF. The CDR3 DNA reads as TGTGCCAGCAGCTTAGAAACAACAGGGGGCATAGCAGATACGCAGTATTTT. This rearrangement joins TRBV11-3 to TRBJ2-3; 9 bases line up with TRBD1. The CDR3 length is 17 residues. Trimming took 0 bases from V and 4 from J; bases not matched to a gene: 8. The germline gives CDR1 SGHNT, CDR2 YENEEA.

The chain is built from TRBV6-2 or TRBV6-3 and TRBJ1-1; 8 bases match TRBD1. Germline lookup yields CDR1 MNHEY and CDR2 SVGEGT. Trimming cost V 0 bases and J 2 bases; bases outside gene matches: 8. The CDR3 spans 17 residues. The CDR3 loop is CASSYSRQGAINTEAFF. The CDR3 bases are TGTGCCAGCAGTTACTCTCGGCAGGGGGCGATTAACACTGAAGCTTTCTTT.

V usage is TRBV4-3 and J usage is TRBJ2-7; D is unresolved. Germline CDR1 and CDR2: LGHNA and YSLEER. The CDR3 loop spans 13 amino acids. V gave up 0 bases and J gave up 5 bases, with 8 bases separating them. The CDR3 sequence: CASSQDVQDEQYF. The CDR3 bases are TGCGCCAGCAGCCAAGATGTTCAGGACGAGCAGTACTTC.